These 5 T cell receptor beta chains were sequenced from one sample in a study of low-dose radiotherapy and immunotherapy resistance in tumors. Time point of the sample: before trial treatment. TRAV and TRBV primers primed cDNA for both TCRalpha and TCRbeta. A constant-region primer paired with the V-primer adapter amplified TCRs over 20 PCR cycles. One entry per CDR3 protein results from TCRdb running MiXCR on the reads. Here the sample spans 45,000 to 75,000 distinct CDR3 sequences, roughly a quarter being singletons. Sequenced here: PBMCs, sampled before treatment. All receptors derive from a male donor with prostate cancer.

The rearrangement joins TRBV28 to TRBJ1-6; tentatively, D is TRBD1 (5 bases). Trimming shortened V by 2 bases and J by 0 bases, and 8 bases separated the two germline ends. Per the germline V gene, CDR1 is MDHEN and CDR2 is SYDVKM. The CDR3 spans 16 residues. CDR3 DNA: TGTGCCAGCAGTTTAGGGACGCGCTCCTATAATTCACCCCTCCACTTT. Protein sequence: CASSLGTRSYNSPLHF.

This clonotype was counted many times. The rearrangement joins TRBV28 to TRBJ2-7, with 8 bases fitting TRBD1. The CDR3 spans 16 residues. Germline CDR1 is MDHEN and CDR2 is SYDVKM. J was trimmed by 4 bases and V by 1 base; bases with no gene match: 9. The CDR3 here is CASSLYPRTGLYEQYF. The CDR3 DNA follows: TGTGCCAGCAGTTTATACCCCAGGACAGGGCTTTACGAGCAGTACTTC.

This clonotype was seen ten or more times. CDR3 residues: CAWIERTGVETQYF. In DNA form, the CDR3 reads TGTGCCTGGATCGAAAGGACAGGGGTAGAGACCCAGTACTTC. The chain carries TRBV30 and TRBJ2-5; TRBD1 matches at 9 bases. The CDR3 is 14 residues long. CDR1 and CDR2 (germline): GTSNPN, SVGIG (reference sequence). Unmatched junction bases numbered 7, after V lost 4 bases and J lost 4 bases.

The chain has TRBV29-1 and TRBJ2-7; 13 bases match TRBD2. Germline CDR1 and CDR2: SQVTM and ANQGSEA. This CDR3 has 14 residues. The CDR3 DNA is TGCGTTGAAGGACTAGCGGGAGCCCCCTACGAGCAGTACTTC. It encodes CVEGLAGAPYEQYF.

In the case of this clonotype: Given a far larger clone just one base away, this is likely a sequencing read error. The chain uses TRBV27 and TRBJ2-7; 8 positions match TRBD2. CDR3 length: 14 amino acids. The ends lost 8 bases at V and 6 bases at J; junction bases unmatched: 12. CDR1 and CDR2 from the germline V gene are MNHEY and SMNVEV (reference sequence). Written as DNA, the CDR3 is TGTGCCAGCGGCTCGCCTGGCGGGAGGACCGAGCAGTACTTC. Translating gives CASGSPGGRTEQYF.